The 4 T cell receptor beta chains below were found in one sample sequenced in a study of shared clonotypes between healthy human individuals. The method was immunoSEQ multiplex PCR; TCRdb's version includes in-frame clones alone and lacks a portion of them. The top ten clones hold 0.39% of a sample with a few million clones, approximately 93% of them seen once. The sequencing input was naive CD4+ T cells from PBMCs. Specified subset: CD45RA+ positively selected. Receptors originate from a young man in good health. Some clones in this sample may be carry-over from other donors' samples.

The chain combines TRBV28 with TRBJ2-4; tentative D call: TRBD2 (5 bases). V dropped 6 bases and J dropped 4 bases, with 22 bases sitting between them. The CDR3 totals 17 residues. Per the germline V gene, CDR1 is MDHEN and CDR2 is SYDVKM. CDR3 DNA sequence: TGTGCCAGCAGCCCCTTGGGGAGCGCCCGTGTAAAAAACATTCAGTACTTC. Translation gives CASSPLGSARVKNIQYF.

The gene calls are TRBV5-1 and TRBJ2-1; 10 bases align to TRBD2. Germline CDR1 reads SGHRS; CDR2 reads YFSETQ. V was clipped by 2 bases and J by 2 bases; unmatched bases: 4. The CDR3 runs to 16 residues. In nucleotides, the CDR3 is TGCGCCAGCAGCTTCCGTGGGACTAGCGCCTACAATGAGCAGTTCTTC. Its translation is CASSFRGTSAYNEQFF.

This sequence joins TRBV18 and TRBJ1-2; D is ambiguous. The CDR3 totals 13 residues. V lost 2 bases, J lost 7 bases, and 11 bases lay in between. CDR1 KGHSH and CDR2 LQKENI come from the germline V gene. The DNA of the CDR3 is TGTGCCAGCTCACCAGCGCCCGAGGGTGGCTACACCTTC. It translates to CASSPAPEGGYTF.

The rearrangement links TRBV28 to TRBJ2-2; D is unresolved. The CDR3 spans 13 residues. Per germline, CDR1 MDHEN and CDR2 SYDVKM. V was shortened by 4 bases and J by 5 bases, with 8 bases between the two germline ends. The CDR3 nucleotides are TGTGCCAGCAGTTCCCCACGTACCGGGGAGCTGTTTTTT. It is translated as CASSSPRTGELFF.